The present TCR beta chain was sequenced within a study of post-analysis software for immune sequencing data. In its sample, this clonotype was seen a few times. The antigen remains unidentified. Libraries were made from TCR beta cDNA, and they carried unique molecular identifiers. TCRdb used MiXCR to reprocess the PCR reads, holding one entry per CDR3 protein. Among more than 350,000 distinct CDR3 sequences, 35% to 45% were seen once, and the ten largest hold about 8%. Study findings and constraints: Normalized Chao1 diversity was significantly lower in multiple sclerosis patients than in controls. Same-batch samples co-clustered strongly by F measure.

This TCR came from a girl aged 2-10 years with multiple sclerosis. The sample consisted of blood.

As DNA, the CDR3 is TGTGCCAGCAGCGCCCCAGGAGCGGGGGGCCCCTATGAGCAGTATTTT. Amino acid sequence: CASSAPGAGGPYEQYF. This chain connects TRBV9 to TRBJ2-3; TRBD2 aligns across 9 bases. CDR1 SGDLS and CDR2 YYNGEE come from the germline V gene. Trimming cost V 3 bases and J 11 bases; bases outside gene matches: 16. CDR3 length: 16 residues.